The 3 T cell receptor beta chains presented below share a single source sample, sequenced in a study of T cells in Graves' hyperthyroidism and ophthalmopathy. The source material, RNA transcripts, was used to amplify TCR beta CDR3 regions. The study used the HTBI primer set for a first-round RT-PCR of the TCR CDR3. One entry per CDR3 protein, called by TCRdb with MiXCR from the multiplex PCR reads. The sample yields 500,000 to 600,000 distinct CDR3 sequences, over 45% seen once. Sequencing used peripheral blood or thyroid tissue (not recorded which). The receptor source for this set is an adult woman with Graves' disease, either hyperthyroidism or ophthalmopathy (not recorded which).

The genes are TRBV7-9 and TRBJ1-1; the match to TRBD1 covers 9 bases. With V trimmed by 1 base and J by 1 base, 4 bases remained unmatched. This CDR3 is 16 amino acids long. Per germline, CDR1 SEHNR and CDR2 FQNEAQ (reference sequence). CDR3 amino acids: CASSLGDRDENTEAFF. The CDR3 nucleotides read TGTGCCAGCAGCTTAGGGGACAGGGATGAGAACACTGAAGCTTTCTTT.

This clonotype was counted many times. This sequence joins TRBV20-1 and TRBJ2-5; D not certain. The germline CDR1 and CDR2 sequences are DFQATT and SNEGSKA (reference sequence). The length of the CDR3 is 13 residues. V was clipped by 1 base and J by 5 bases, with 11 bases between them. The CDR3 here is CSARGLVGETQYF. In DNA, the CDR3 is TGCAGTGCTAGAGGACTGGTCGGGGAGACCCAGTACTTC.

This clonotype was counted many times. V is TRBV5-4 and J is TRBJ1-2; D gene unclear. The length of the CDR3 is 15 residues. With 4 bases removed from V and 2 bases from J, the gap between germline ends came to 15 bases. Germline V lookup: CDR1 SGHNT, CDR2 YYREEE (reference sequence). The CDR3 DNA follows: TGTGCCAGCAGCCGCAAAAGAGACGGAAACTATGGCTACACCTTC. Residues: CASSRKRDGNYGYTF.